This T cell receptor beta chain was captured in a study of T-cell memory formation after mild COVID-19. The sample holds a few counts of this clonotype. The authors produced TCR alpha and TCR beta cDNA libraries with sample barcodes and UMIs by 5'RACE using constant-segment primers. TCRdb reanalysed the 5' RACE reads using MiXCR and keeps one entry per CDR3 protein. The data show tens of thousands of distinct CDR3 sequences, about 23% seen once. Source material: PBMCs or a T cell subset sorted from them (not recorded which). The sequence derives from a man aged 18 to 29 who had mild COVID-19 (a few samples of this study predate the infection). Cell type and time point are not known.

The CDR3 sequence: CASSLTSGGPDTQYF. The CDR3 DNA follows: TGTGCCAGCAGCTTAACTAGCGGGGGACCAGATACGCAGTATTTT. The chain links TRBV7-8 to TRBJ2-3; 11 positions match TRBD2. V lost 2 bases, J lost 4 bases, and 2 bases stayed unmatched. The CDR3 length is 15 residues. CDR1 and CDR2 from the germline V gene are SGHVS and FQNEAQ.